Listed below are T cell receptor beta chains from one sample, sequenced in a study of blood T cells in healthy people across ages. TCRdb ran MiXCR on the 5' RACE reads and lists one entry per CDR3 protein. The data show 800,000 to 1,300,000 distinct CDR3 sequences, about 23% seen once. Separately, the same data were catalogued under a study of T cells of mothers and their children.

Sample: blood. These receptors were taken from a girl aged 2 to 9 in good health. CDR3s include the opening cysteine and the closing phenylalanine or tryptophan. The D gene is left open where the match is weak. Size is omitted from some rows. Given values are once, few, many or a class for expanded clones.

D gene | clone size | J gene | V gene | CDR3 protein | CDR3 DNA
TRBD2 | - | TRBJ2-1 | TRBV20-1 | CSARDRTSGRNEQFF | TGCAGTGCTAGAGATCGGACTAGCGGGAGGAATGAGCAGTTCTTC
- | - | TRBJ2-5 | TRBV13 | CASSSQSKTGIETQYF | TGTGCCAGCAGCTCTCAATCCAAGACAGGTATAGAGACCCAGTACTTC
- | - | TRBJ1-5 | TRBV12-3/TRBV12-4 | CASTDGGAQPQHF | TGTGCCAGCACCGATGGAGGGGCTCAGCCCCAGCATTTT
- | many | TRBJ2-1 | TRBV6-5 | CASKDFDSYNEQFF | TGTGCCAGCAAGGACTTCGACTCCTACAATGAGCAGTTCTTC
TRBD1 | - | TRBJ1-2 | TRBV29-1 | CSVGDRDNYGYTF | TGCAGCGTTGGGGACAGGGATAACTATGGCTACACCTTC
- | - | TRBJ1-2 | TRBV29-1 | CSVPSGGAYGYTF | TGCAGCGTCCCGAGTGGGGGGGCATATGGCTACACCTTC
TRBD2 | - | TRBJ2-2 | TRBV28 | CASQTSGRNTGELFF | TGTGCCAGCCAGACTAGCGGGCGGAACACCGGGGAGCTGTTTTTT
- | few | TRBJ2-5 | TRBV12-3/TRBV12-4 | CASSPTVLTGGSKEAQYF | TGTGCCAGCAGTCCGACAGTCCTGACTGGGGGTAGCAAGGAGGCCCAGTACTTC
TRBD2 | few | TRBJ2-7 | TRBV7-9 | CASSLITGTSGGPYEQYF | TGTGCCAGCAGCCTAATCACCGGGACTAGCGGGGGTCCCTACGAGCAGTACTTC
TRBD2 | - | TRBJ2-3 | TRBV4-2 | CASSQVTSGNPMTDTQYF | TGTGCCAGCAGCCAAGTGACTAGCGGTAACCCTATGACAGATACGCAGTATTTT
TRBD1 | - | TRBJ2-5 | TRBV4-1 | CASSQVGQQETQYF | TGCGCCAGCAGCCAAGTGGGACAGCAAGAGACCCAGTACTTC
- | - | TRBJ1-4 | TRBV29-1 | CSVDETGTNEKLFF | TGCAGCGTTGATGAGACAGGAACTAATGAAAAACTGTTTTTT
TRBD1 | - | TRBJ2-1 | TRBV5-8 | CASSSRDRGLHEQFF | TGTGCCAGCAGCTCACGGGACAGGGGGCTCCATGAGCAGTTCTTC
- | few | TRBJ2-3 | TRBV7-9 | CASSTGSSPGTQYF | TGTGCCAGCAGCACCGGGTCGTCTCCGGGTACGCAGTATTTT
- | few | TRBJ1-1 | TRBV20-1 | CSARDFQGFGAEAFF | TGCAGTGCTAGAGACTTTCAGGGGTTTGGCGCTGAAGCTTTCTTT
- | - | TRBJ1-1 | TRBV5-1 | CASSVPEGIEAFF | TGCGCCAGCAGCGTCCCCGAGGGCATTGAAGCTTTCTTT
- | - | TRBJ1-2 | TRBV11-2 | CASSLAGPGYTF | TGTGCCAGCAGCTTAGCGGGCCCTGGCTACACCTTC
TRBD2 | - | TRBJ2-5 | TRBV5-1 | CASSLVGGRGETQYF | TGCGCCAGCAGCTTGGTGGGCGGGAGAGGAGAGACCCAGTACTTC
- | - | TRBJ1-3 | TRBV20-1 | CSADGEGGISTGNTIYF | TGCAGTGCGGACGGTGAGGGGGGAATATCTACTGGAAACACCATATATTTT
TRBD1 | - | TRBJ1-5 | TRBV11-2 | CASSQNGQAEPQHF | TGTGCCAGCAGCCAAAACGGACAGGCAGAGCCCCAGCATTTT
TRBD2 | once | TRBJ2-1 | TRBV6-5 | CASSSSQTSYVYNEQFF | TGTGCCAGCAGTTCTTCACAGACTAGCTACGTCTACAATGAGCAGTTCTTC
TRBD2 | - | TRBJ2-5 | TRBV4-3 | CASSQQETSGGAVETQYF | TGCGCCAGCAGCCAACAGGAAACTAGCGGGGGGGCGGTGGAGACCCAGTACTTC
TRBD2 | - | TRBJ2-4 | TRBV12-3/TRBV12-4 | CASRVAGGADIQYF | TGTGCCAGCAGAGTGGCGGGGGGCGCGGACATTCAGTACTTC
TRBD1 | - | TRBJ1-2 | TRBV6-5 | CASSETGNGYTF | TGTGCCAGCAGTGAGACAGGGAATGGCTACACCTTC
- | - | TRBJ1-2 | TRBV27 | CAFTYGGYTF | TGTGCCTTCACGTATGGGGGCTACACCTTC
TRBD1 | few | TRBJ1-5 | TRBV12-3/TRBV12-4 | CASSFDRGQWNQPQHF | TGTGCCAGCAGTTTTGACAGGGGGCAATGGAATCAGCCCCAGCATTTT
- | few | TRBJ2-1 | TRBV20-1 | CSARAVGVDNEQFF | TGCAGTGCTAGAGCCGTGGGCGTAGACAATGAGCAGTTCTTC
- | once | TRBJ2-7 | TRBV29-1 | CSVEEAGESYEQYF | TGCAGCGTTGAAGAAGCCGGGGAAAGCTACGAGCAGTACTTC
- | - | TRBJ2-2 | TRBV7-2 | CASSTHRDLPSTGELFF | TGTGCCAGCAGCACCCACAGGGATTTGCCTTCCACCGGGGAGCTGTTTTTT
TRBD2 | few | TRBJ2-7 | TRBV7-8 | CASSFASGGRLYEQYF | TGTGCCAGCAGCTTTGCTAGCGGGGGTAGACTCTACGAGCAGTACTTC
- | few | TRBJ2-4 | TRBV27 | CASRPLANVDIQYF | TGTGCCAGCAGGCCACTAGCAAACGTAGACATTCAGTACTTC
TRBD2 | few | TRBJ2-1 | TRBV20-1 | CSAGSPSGRPYNEQFF | TGCAGTGCAGGAAGTCCTAGCGGGAGGCCCTACAATGAGCAGTTCTTC
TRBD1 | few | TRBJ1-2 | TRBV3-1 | CASSRQGTYGYTF | TGTGCCAGCAGTCGACAGGGAACCTATGGCTACACCTTC
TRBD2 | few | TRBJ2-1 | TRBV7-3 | CASSLPTSNNEQFF | TGTGCCAGCAGCTTACCGACTAGCAATAATGAGCAGTTCTTC
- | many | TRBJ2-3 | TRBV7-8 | CASSLGSGAADTQYF | TGTGCCAGCAGCTTGGGGTCGGGGGCGGCAGATACGCAGTATTTT
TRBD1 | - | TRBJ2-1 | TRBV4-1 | CASSRLITGANEQFF | TGCGCCAGCAGCCGACTGATAACAGGGGCAAATGAGCAGTTCTTC
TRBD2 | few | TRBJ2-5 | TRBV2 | CASSESWGLAGEETQYF | TGTGCCAGCAGTGAAAGTTGGGGACTAGCGGGAGAAGAGACCCAGTACTTC
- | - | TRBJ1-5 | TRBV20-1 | CSARGRYTSNQPQHF | TGCAGTGCCCGTGGACGGTATACTAGCAATCAGCCCCAGCATTTT
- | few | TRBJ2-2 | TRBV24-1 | CATGKGRGTGELFF | TGTGCCACCGGGAAGGGTCGTGGCACCGGGGAGCTGTTTTTT
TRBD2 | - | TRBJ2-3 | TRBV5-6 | CASSLGAVGGTDTQYF | TGTGCCAGCAGCTTGGGCGCGGTGGGAGGGACAGATACGCAGTATTTT
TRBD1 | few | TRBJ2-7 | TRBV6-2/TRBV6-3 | CATEGQAISYEQYF | TGTGCCACCGAGGGACAGGCGATTTCCTACGAGCAGTACTTC
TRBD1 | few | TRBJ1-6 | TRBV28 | CASTRWTGGNSPLHF | TGTGCCAGCACCCGATGGACAGGGGGGAATTCACCCCTCCACTTT
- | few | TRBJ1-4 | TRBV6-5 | CASSRREDREKLFF | TGTGCCAGCAGTCGGCGTGAAGACCGGGAAAAACTGTTTTTT
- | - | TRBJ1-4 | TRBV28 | CASSPIRQNEKLFF | TGTGCCAGCAGTCCTATCCGGCAGAATGAAAAACTGTTTTTT
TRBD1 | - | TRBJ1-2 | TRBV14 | CASSPLRQGVYTF | TGTGCCAGCAGCCCGTTAAGACAGGGGGTCTACACCTTC
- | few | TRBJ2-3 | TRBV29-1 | CSVEVVTDTQYF | TGCAGCGTTGAAGTAGTGACAGATACGCAGTATTTT
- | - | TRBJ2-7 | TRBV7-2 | CASSLVYRGVLNEQYF | TGTGCCAGCAGCTTAGTATATAGGGGAGTCCTTAACGAGCAGTACTTC